The clone carrying this T cell receptor beta chain was detected ten times or more. Its antigen is currently unknown. Time point: sample taken at primary tumor resection. Whole RNA, which was extracted from tumor, nontumor lung tissue or frozen PBMC, was sequenced without any cell sorting. This record belongs to a study of spatial heterogeneity in lung cancer. The study's findings and limits: Tumors with more nonsynonymous mutations had more expanded intratumoral alpha and beta TCRs.

One entry per CDR3 protein, called by TCRdb with MiXCR from the 5' RACE reads. The data hold fewer than 15,000 distinct CDR3 sequences, with roughly 3.4% observed a single time. The sequencing here drew on lung tumor tissue, taken at surgery. The sequence was obtained from a male donor with early-stage non-small cell lung cancer.

CDR3: CSARAPWGQGTTGELFF. CDR3 nucleotide sequence: TGCAGTGCTAGAGCCCCTTGGGGACAGGGTACCACCGGGGAGCTGTTTTTT. The chain recombines TRBV20-1 with TRBJ2-2, with 9 bases lining up with TRBD1. Unmatched junction bases numbered 10, after V lost 1 base and J lost 4 bases. CDR3 length: 17 residues. The germline gives CDR1 DFQATT, CDR2 SNEGSKA (reference sequence).